At least ten counts were recorded for the clone carrying this T cell receptor (beta chain). This entry belongs to a study of blood T cell repertoires in COVID-19. Study details: Samples representing acute and convalescent COVID-19 were sourced from the United States, Italy and Spain.

Some clones are missing from TCRdb's copy, which holds only in-frame ones; the method was immunoSEQ multiplex PCR. Among a few hundred thousand clones, 65% to 90% were seen once, and the ten largest hold 6% to 9%. CDR3 size: 13 residues. Trimming shortened V by 4 bases and J by 6 bases, and 11 bases separated the two germline ends. Germline V gene lookup returns CDR1 LGHNA and CDR2 YNFKEQ. The chain recombines TRBV4-2 with TRBJ2-3; D might be TRBD2 (6 bases). The specimen sequenced was peripheral blood. The source is a human donor in a cohort sampled during active COVID-19. The CDR3 nucleotides read TGTGCCAGCAGCCTCGGGGGAAGCGATACGCAGTATTTT. This codes for CASSLGGSDTQYF.